These 19 T cell receptor beta chains were all obtained from the same sample, sequenced in a study of identical twins. MiXCR, applied by TCRdb to the 5' RACE reads, yields one record per CDR3 protein. The sample records approximately 240,000 distinct CDR3 sequences, about 14% being singletons. Specimen: memory (CD45RO+) T cells sorted from blood. These receptors were obtained from a woman in her late teens or twenties in good health.

This clonotype has more than one count but fewer than ten. This chain connects TRBV7-2 to TRBJ2-5; D gene unclear. Between the trimmed V and J ends, which lost 4 bases and 7 bases, there was a span of 16 bases. The CDR3 covers 14 residues. Germline V lookup: CDR1 SGHTA, CDR2 FQGNSA. The CDR3 DNA reads as TGTGCCAGCAGCTCCCTCCGGACGGGTGGGACCCAGTACTTC. Protein product: CASSSLRTGGTQYF.

The chain uses TRBV20-1 and TRBJ2-1; TRBD2 matches 10 bases. CDR1 is DFQATT and CDR2 is SNEGSKA in the germline V gene (reference sequence). The CDR3 spans 15 residues. V was pared by 1 base and J by 9 bases, with 9 bases of the junction left unmatched. Here the CDR3 reads CSARAPGLAQTEQFF. The CDR3 DNA is TGCAGTGCTAGAGCCCCGGGACTAGCGCAAACTGAGCAGTTCTTC.

This clonotype was seen a handful of times. The V call is TRBV12-3 or TRBV12-4, the J call TRBJ1-5, with D possibly being TRBD1 (6 bases). The V and J ends lost 0 bases and 5 bases respectively, with 14 bases between them. The CDR3 totals 16 residues. The CDR3 loop is CASSLAGSGAYQPQHF. The DNA for the CDR3 is TGTGCCAGCAGTTTAGCGGGTTCAGGGGCCTATCAGCCCCAGCATTTT.

The V gene is TRBV29-1, the J gene TRBJ2-3; D possibly corresponds to TRBD1 (6 bases). The CDR3 sequence is 13 residues long. CDR1 and CDR2 (germline): SQVTM, ANQGSEA. V was cut by 5 bases and J by 6 bases, with 15 bases left in between. The DNA of the CDR3 is TGCAGCGTTCGGACAGTTTTTGCTGATACGCAGTATTTT. The encoded protein is CSVRTVFADTQYF.

This sequence joins TRBV7-2 and TRBJ2-1; 9 bases fit TRBD2. The ends lost 2 bases at V and 5 bases at J; junction bases unmatched: 7. Germline V lookup: CDR1 SGHTA, CDR2 FQGNSA. The CDR3 covers 16 residues. This CDR3 is CASSLRGAGGDNEQFF. The CDR3 DNA is TGTGCCAGCAGCTTACGAGGAGCGGGAGGCGACAATGAGCAGTTCTTC. The complete variable domain, with remaining parts taken from reference TRBV7-2 and TRBJ2-1, reads GAGVSQSPSNKVTEKGKDVELRCDPISGHTALYWYRQSLGQGLEFLIYFQGNSAPDKSGLPSDRFSAERTGGSVSTLTIQRTQQEDSAVYLCASSLRGAGGDNEQFFGPGTRLTVL.

This clonotype has just a few counts. The chain is built from TRBV5-1 and TRBJ2-1; D may be TRBD2 (6 bases). V gave up 4 bases and J gave up 1 base, with 12 bases separating them. The CDR3 is 15 amino acids. Per the germline V gene, CDR1 is SGHRS and CDR2 is YFSETQ. CDR3 sequence reads: CASSQLAGSYNEQFF. The CDR3 DNA reads TGCGCCAGCAGCCAACTAGCTGGATCCTACAATGAGCAGTTCTTC.

In its sample, this clonotype was seen a few times. The chain combines TRBV7-9 with TRBJ2-3, with D perhaps TRBD1 or TRBD2 (5 bases each). The V gene lost 4 bases and the J gene lost 4 bases, with 18 bases spanning the gap. This CDR3 has 16 amino acids. Germline V lookup: CDR1 SEHNR, CDR2 FQNEAQ (reference sequence). The CDR3 nucleotides read TGTGCCAGCAGCTCGCCCCCGGGGCGGCGATCAGATACGCAGTATTTT. Its protein is CASSSPPGRRSDTQYF. Looking up the rest from reference TRBV7-9 and TRBJ2-3 gives the full variable domain: DTGVSQNPRHKITKRGQNVTFRCDPISEHNRLYWYRQTLGQGPEFLTYFQNEAQLEKSRLLSDRFSAERPKGSFSTLEIQRTEQGDSAMYLCASSSPPGRRSDTQYFGPGTRLTVL.

A note on this clonotype: One end of the junction is discordant with germline, which a read error may explain. The chain links TRBV28 to TRBJ2-7, with 9 bases aligning to TRBD1. The CDR3 contains 14 residues. Germline loops: CDR1 MDHEN, CDR2 SYDVKM. CDR3 protein: CASVQGTGRDERYF. The CDR3, as DNA: TGTGCCAGCGTCCAAGGGACAGGGAGGGACGAGCGGTACTTC.

This chain connects TRBV6-1 to TRBJ1-1; D uncertain. The germline V gene encodes CDR1 MNHNS and CDR2 SASEGT. This CDR3 has 15 residues. With 5 bases removed from V and 1 base from J, the gap between germline ends came to 14 bases. The CDR3 sequence is CASSPLSRWNTEAFF. The CDR3 region has the DNA TGTGCCAGCAGTCCCCTCAGTCGCTGGAACACTGAAGCTTTCTTT.

This clonotype has only a few counts. This chain connects TRBV29-1 to TRBJ1-2; D gene uncertain. There are 12 residues in the CDR3. CDR1 SQVTM and CDR2 ANQGSEA come from the germline V gene. V shed 2 bases and J shed 8 bases, with 12 bases lying between them. This CDR3 is CSVESAGRGYTF. DNA of the CDR3: TGCAGCGTTGAAAGTGCTGGTAGGGGCTACACCTTC.

J is TRBJ2-1 and V is TRBV20-1; 15 bases are a match to TRBD2. Trimming cost V 1 base and J 8 bases; bases outside gene matches: 6. Germline CDR1 is DFQATT and CDR2 is SNEGSKA (reference sequence). This CDR3 contains 16 residues. CDR3 in DNA: TGCAGTGCTAGAGGGACTAGCGGGGGGGTTCCGGATGAGCAGTTCTTC. This codes for CSARGTSGGVPDEQFF.

The chain combines TRBV27 with TRBJ1-4; 7 bases fit TRBD1. Germline V gene data show CDR1 as MNHEY and CDR2 as SMNVEV (reference sequence). The CDR3 runs 14 residues. Losses at the gene ends were 3 bases for V and 8 bases for J; bases not matched to a gene: 6. This CDR3 is CASSFLGTEEKLFF. The DNA of the CDR3 is TGTGCCAGCAGTTTTCTGGGGACAGAAGAAAAACTGTTTTTT. The full variable domain, its missing parts supplied by reference TRBV27 and TRBJ1-4, is EAQVTQNPRYLITVTGKKLTVTCSQNMNHEYMSWYRQDPGLGLRQIYYSMNVEVTDKGDVPEGYKVSRKEKRNFPLILESPSPNQTSLYFCASSFLGTEEKLFFGSGTQLSVL.

The chain uses TRBV20-1 and TRBJ1-6, with 11 positions matching TRBD1. CDR3 length: 15 amino acids. CDR1 and CDR2 (germline): DFQATT, SNEGSKA (reference sequence). V shed 1 base, J shed 10 bases, and the junction held 6 bases outside the gene matches. The CDR3 nucleotides are TGCAGTGCTAGAGCTGGGGGGACAGGGGGGTCACCCCTCCACTTT. Translating it yields CSARAGGTGGSPLHF.

This chain uses TRBV20-1 with TRBJ2-5; TRBD1 is a possible D gene (6 bases). Germline CDR1 DFQATT, CDR2 SNEGSKA (reference sequence). V was trimmed by 1 base and J by 0 bases, leaving 12 bases between them. This CDR3 comprises 15 residues. CDR3 sequence (DNA): TGCAGTGCTAGAGGCAGGGGCCCCTACCAAGAGACCCAGTACTTC. Its protein is CSARGRGPYQETQYF.

V gene TRBV20-1 combines with J gene TRBJ2-7; weak D call: TRBD2 (6 bases). CDR3 length equals 13 residues. Trimming left V 8 bases short and J 4 bases short, with 18 bases between. Per the germline V gene, CDR1 is DFQATT and CDR2 is SNEGSKA (reference sequence). CDR3 region: CSSSRGSRYEQYF. CDR3 nucleotide sequence: TGCAGTTCCTCTCGGGGGTCGCGGTACGAGCAGTACTTC.

The chain uses TRBV7-2 and TRBJ2-5, with 8 nucleotides matching TRBD2. The CDR3 has 14 residues. The V and J ends lost 5 bases and 4 bases, in that order; junction bases with no gene match: 6. Germline CDR1 and CDR2: SGHTA and FQGNSA. CDR3 nucleotide sequence: TGTGCCAGCAGCCAGGGACTAGTTGTAGAGACCCAGTACTTC. Amino acids: CASSQGLVVETQYF.

V is TRBV20-1 and J is TRBJ2-2; D is uncertain. The V end lost 4 bases, the J end lost 4 bases, and 7 bases lay between the germline ends. The CDR3 is 12 amino acids. Looked up from germline, CDR1 is DFQATT and CDR2 is SNEGSKA (reference sequence). The DNA for the CDR3 is TGCAGTGCTATGCACCTCACCGGGGAGCTGTTTTTT. Protein sequence: CSAMHLTGELFF.

This clonotype was seen a handful of times. The chain uses TRBV6-5 and TRBJ2-2; a possible D gene is TRBD2 (7 bases). Germline V gives CDR1 MNHEY, CDR2 SVGAGI. With 6 bases removed from V and 4 bases from J, the gap between germline ends came to 18 bases. CDR3 length equals 16 residues. CDR3 region: CASRTRGGAGTGELFF. CDR3 nucleotides: TGTGCCAGCAGAACTCGCGGGGGCGCGGGCACCGGGGAGCTGTTTTTT.

The sample holds many counts of this clonotype. The chain combines TRBV5-1 with TRBJ2-7, with TRBD1 matching 10 bases. The CDR3 has 13 amino acids. V was pared by 3 bases and J by 6 bases, with 3 bases of the junction left unmatched. Germline assignment: CDR1 SGHRS and CDR2 YFSETQ. CDR3 DNA: TGCGCCAGCAGCTCAGGGACAGGGGTCGAGCAGTACTTC. Protein product: CASSSGTGVEQYF. Full variable domain (missing parts from reference TRBV5-1 and TRBJ2-7): KAGVTQTPRYLIKTRGQQVTLSCSPISGHRSVSWYQQTPGQGLQFLFEYFSETQRNKGNFPGRFSGRQFSNSRSEMNVSTLELGDSALYLCASSSGTGVEQYFGPGTRLTVT.